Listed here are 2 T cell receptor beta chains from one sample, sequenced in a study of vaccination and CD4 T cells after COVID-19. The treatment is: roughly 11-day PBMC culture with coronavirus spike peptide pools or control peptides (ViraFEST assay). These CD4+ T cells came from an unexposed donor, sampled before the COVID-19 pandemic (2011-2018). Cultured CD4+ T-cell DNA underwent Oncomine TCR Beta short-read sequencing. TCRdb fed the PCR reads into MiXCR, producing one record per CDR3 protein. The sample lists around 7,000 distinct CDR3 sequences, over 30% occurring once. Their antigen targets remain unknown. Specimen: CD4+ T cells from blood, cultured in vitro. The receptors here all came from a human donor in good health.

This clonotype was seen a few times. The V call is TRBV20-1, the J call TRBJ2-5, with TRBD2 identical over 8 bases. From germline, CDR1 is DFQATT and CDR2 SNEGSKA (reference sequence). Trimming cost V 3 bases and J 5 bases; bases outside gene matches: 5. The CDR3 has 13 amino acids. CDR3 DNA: TGCAGTGCTAGCCCAGCGGGGGAGGAGACCCAGTACTTC. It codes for CSASPAGEETQYF.

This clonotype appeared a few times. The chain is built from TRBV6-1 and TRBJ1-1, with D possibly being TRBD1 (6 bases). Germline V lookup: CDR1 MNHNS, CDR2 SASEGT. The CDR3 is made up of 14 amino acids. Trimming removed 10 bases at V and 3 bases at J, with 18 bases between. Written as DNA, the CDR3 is TGTGCCATCTCAGGGGCCGACAGGTACACTGAAGCTTTCTTT. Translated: CAISGADRYTEAFF.